Presented here are 10 T cell receptor beta chains from one specimen sequenced in a study of blood T cell repertoires in COVID-19. Method: immunoSEQ multiplex PCR; TCRdb's copy keeps in-frame clones and lacks some. This table has 200,000 to 250,000 clones, 80% to 90% appearing once. What was sequenced was peripheral blood. The receptors shown here come from an elderly woman with COVID-19, enrolled during active disease.

The V and J genes are TRBV12-3 or TRBV12-4 and TRBJ2-3, with D unclear. Trimming removed 6 bases from V and 3 bases from J, with 10 bases in between. CDR3 length equals 13 residues. In nucleotides, the CDR3 is TGTGCCAGCAGCTCCCGTATGACAGATACGCAGTATTTT. Translating gives CASSSRMTDTQYF.

This clone showed up just once. The chain has TRBV3-1 (or the pseudogene TRBV3-2) and TRBJ2-1, with 10 bases identical to TRBD1. There are 17 residues in the CDR3. V was clipped by 2 bases and J by 0 bases; unmatched bases: 4. Germline V gene sequence: CDR1 LGHDT, CDR2 YNNKEL (reference sequence). Here the CDR3 reads CASSQPGQGNSYNEQFF. CDR3 bases: TGTGCCAGCAGCCAACCGGGACAGGGGAACTCCTACAATGAGCAGTTCTTC.

The CDR3 coding sequence is TGCAGCGTTGAAGAGCGGGGGACCACTGAAGCTTTCTTT. It codes for CSVEERGTTEAFF. V is TRBV29-1 and J is TRBJ1-1, with D possibly TRBD1 on 5 matching bases. The germline gives CDR1 SQVTM, CDR2 ANQGSEA. Trimming pared 0 bases from V and 4 bases from J, leaving 9 bases between. The CDR3 is 13 residues long.

This clone was seen a few times. The V and J genes are TRBV3-1 (or the pseudogene TRBV3-2) and TRBJ2-3, with D hard to call. Between the trimmed V and J ends, which lost 5 bases and 6 bases, there was a span of 6 bases. Germline V gene data show CDR1 as LGHDT and CDR2 as YNNKEL (reference sequence). CDR3 length: 11 amino acids. CDR3 sequence reads: CASSYGDTQYF. For the CDR3, the DNA is TGTGCCAGCAGCTACGGGGATACGCAGTATTTT.

The chain is built from TRBV5-6 and TRBJ1-5; unclear D gene. This CDR3 contains 14 residues. CDR1 is SGHDT, CDR2 YYEEEE, per germline. The germline V and J ends were trimmed by 1 base and 3 bases, with 8 bases remaining between them. This CDR3 is CASSLITDNQPQHF. Written as DNA, the CDR3 is TGTGCCAGCAGCTTGATTACAGACAATCAGCCCCAGCATTTT.

The chain employs TRBV6-1 and TRBJ1-1, with D possibly being TRBD1 (6 bases). With 5 bases removed from V and 6 bases from J, the gap between germline ends came to 13 bases. The CDR3 length is 13 residues. Germline V lookup: CDR1 MNHNS, CDR2 SASEGT. This chain's CDR3 is CASSSHRAPEAFF. The CDR3 DNA follows: TGTGCCAGCAGTTCCCACAGGGCTCCTGAAGCTTTCTTT.

The chain is built from TRBV5-6 and TRBJ1-5; 11 bases agree with TRBD1. Trimming removed 0 bases from V and 6 bases from J; junction bases left unmatched: 5. The CDR3 covers 16 residues. CDR1 is SGHDT and CDR2 is YYEEEE in the germline V gene. The CDR3 spells CASSLGGQGDRQPQHF. The CDR3 DNA sequence: TGTGCCAGCAGCTTGGGGGGACAGGGGGACCGTCAGCCCCAGCATTTT.

This clone was recorded many times. The V gene is TRBV6-4, the J gene TRBJ2-1; 10 nucleotides align to TRBD2. J lost 7 bases, V lost 2 bases, and 5 bases had no gene match. The CDR3 consists of 15 residues. CDR1 is MRHNA and CDR2 is SNTAGT in the germline V gene. Here the CDR3 reads CASSDASSGGNEQFF. CDR3 nucleotides: TGTGCCAGCAGTGACGCGTCTAGCGGGGGTAATGAGCAGTTCTTC.

This clone was found once. The chain links TRBV6-4 to TRBJ1-3; 7 bases are shared with TRBD1. Germline V gene lookup returns CDR1 MRHNA and CDR2 SNTAGT. This CDR3 contains 20 residues. V was clipped by 0 bases and J by 0 bases; unmatched bases: 14. CDR3 residues: CASSDSPGQCLRDSGNTIYF. As DNA, the CDR3 is TGTGCCAGCAGTGACTCACCGGGACAGTGCCTCAGGGACTCTGGAAACACCATATATTTT.

The rearrangement links TRBV6-7 to TRBJ2-7; the D gene is possibly TRBD2 (7 bases). TRBV6-7 is treated as an ORF (open reading frame) with a function not yet certain. This CDR3 contains 18 residues. V lost 2 bases and J 0 bases, leaving 20 bases between the germline ends. CDR3 nucleotides: TGTGCCAGCAGTTACGCCTTCTCTTGGCGGGGGCCCTCCTACGAGCAGTACTTC. Translated, it gives CASSYAFSWRGPSYEQYF.